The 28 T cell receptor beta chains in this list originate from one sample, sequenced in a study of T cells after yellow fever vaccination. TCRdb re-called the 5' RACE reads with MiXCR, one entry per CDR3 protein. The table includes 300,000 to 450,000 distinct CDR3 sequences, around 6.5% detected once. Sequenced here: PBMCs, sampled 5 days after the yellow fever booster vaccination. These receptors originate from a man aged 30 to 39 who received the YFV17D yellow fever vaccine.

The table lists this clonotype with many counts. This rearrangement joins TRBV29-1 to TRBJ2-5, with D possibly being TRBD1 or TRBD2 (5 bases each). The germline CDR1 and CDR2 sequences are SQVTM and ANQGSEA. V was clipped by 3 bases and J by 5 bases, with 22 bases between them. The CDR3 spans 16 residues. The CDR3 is CSVEGGGQTRYETQYF. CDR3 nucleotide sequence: TGCAGCGTTGAGGGTGGGGGTCAAACTCGATATGAGACCCAGTACTTC. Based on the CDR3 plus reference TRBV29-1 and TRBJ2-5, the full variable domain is SAVISQKPSRDICQRGTSLTIQCQVDSQVTMMFWYRQQPGQSLTLIATANQGSEATYESGFVIDKFPISRPNLTFSTLTVSNMSPEDSSIYLCSVEGGGQTRYETQYFGPGTRLLVL.

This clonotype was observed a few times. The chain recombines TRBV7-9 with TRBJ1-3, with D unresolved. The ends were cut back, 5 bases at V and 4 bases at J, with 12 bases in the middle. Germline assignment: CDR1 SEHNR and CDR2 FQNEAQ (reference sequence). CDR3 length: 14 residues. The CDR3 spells CASSPRPQGNTIYF. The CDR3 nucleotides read TGTGCCAGCAGCCCCCGGCCGCAAGGAAACACCATATATTTT.

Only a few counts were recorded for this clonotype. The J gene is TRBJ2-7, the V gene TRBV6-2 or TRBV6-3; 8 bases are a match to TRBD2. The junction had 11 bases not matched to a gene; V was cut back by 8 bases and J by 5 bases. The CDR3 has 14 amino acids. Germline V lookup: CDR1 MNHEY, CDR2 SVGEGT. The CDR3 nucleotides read TGTGCCAGCGTGAGTAGCGGGACCCTCCACGAGCAGTACTTC. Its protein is CASVSSGTLHEQYF.

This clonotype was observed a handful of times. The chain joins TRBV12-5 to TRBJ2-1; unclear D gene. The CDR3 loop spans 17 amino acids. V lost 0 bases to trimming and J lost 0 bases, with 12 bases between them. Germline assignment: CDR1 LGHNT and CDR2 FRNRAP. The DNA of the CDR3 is TGTGCTAGTGGTTTGGTACTGCAAGCAATCTCCTACAATGAGCAGTTCTTC. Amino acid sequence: CASGLVLQAISYNEQFF.

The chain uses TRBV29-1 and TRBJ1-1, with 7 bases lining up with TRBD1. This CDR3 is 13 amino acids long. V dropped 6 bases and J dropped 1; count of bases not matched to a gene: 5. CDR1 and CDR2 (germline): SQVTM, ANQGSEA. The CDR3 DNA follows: TGCAGCGTCTGGGGGACAGCGAACACTGAAGCTTTCTTT. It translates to CSVWGTANTEAFF.

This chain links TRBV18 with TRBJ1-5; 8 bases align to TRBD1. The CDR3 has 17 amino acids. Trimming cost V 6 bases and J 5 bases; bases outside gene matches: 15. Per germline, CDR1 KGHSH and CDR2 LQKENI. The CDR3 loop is CASSPGQGSELYQPQHF. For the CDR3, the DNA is TGTGCCAGCTCCCCCGGACAGGGATCAGAACTATATCAGCCCCAGCATTTT.

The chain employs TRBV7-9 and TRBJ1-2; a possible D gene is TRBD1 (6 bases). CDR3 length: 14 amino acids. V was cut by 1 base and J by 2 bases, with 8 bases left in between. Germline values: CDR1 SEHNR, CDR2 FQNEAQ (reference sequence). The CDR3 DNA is TGTGCCAGCAGCTTAGTAGGACAGAACTATGGCTACACCTTC. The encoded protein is CASSLVGQNYGYTF. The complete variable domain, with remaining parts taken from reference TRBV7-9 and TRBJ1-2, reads DTGVSQNPRHKITKRGQNVTFRCDPISEHNRLYWYRQTLGQGPEFLTYFQNEAQLEKSRLLSDRFSAERPKGSFSTLEIQRTEQGDSAMYLCASSLVGQNYGYTFGSGTRLTVV.

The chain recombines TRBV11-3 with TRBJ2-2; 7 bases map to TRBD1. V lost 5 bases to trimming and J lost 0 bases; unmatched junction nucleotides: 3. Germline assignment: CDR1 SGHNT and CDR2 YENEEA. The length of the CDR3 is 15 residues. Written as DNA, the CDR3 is TGTGCCAGCAGCCGGGACAGAACGAACACCGGGGAGCTGTTTTTT. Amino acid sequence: CASSRDRTNTGELFF.

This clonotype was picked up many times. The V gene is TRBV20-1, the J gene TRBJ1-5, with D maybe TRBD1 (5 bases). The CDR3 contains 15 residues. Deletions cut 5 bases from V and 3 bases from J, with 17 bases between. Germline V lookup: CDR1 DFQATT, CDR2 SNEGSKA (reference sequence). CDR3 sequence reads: CSAGTAQVPNQPQHF. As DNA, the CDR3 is TGCAGTGCTGGGACGGCCCAGGTGCCCAATCAGCCCCAGCATTTT.

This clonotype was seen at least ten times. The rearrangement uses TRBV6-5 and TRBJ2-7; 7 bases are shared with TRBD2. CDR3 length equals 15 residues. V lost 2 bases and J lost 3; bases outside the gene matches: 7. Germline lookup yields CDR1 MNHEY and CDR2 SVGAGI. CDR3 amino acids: CASSYGSGGGYEQYF. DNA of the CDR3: TGTGCCAGCAGTTACGGGTCGGGAGGTGGCTACGAGCAGTACTTC.

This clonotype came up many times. The CDR3 nucleotides read TGTGCCAGCAGTTACTCCCGTGGGGACACTGAAGCTTTCTTT. It yields the protein CASSYSRGDTEAFF. The rearrangement uses TRBV6-5 and TRBJ1-1; the D is unclear. The CDR3 extends over 14 amino acids. The germline V and J ends were trimmed by 0 bases and 3 bases, with 8 bases remaining between them. Germline V gene lookup returns CDR1 MNHEY and CDR2 SVGAGI.

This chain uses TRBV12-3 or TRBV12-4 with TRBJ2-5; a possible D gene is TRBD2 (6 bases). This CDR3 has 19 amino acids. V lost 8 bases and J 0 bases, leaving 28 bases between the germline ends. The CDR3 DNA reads TGTGCCAGCTGGCCCCGACTAGGCGGAAGATCTGCCCACCAAGAGACCCAGTACTTC. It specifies CASWPRLGGRSAHQETQYF.

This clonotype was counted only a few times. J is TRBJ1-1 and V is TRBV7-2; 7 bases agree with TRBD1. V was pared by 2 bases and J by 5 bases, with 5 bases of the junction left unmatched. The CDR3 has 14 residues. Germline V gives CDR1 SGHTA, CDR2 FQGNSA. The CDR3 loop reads CASSLFRGGTEAFF. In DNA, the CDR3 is TGTGCCAGCAGCTTATTCAGGGGGGGGACTGAAGCTTTCTTT. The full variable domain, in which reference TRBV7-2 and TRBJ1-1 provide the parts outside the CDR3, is GAGVSQSPSNKVTEKGKDVELRCDPISGHTALYWYRQSLGQGLEFLIYFQGNSAPDKSGLPSDRFSAERTGGSVSTLTIQRTQQEDSAVYLCASSLFRGGTEAFFGQGTRLTVV.

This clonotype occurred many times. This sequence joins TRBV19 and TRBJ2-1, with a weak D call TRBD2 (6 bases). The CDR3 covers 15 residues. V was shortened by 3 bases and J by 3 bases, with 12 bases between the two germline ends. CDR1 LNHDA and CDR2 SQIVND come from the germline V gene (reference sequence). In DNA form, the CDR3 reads TGTGCCAGTAGTATCGGCGGGACTTACTACAATGAGCAGTTCTTC. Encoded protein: CASSIGGTYYNEQFF.

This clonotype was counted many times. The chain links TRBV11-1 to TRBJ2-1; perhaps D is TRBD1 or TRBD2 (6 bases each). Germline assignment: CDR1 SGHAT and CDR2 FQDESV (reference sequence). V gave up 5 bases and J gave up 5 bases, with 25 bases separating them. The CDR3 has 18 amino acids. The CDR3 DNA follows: TGTGCCAGCAGCAAGCTACCTCAAACGACTAGACAGGACAATGAGCAGTTCTTC. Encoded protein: CASSKLPQTTRQDNEQFF.

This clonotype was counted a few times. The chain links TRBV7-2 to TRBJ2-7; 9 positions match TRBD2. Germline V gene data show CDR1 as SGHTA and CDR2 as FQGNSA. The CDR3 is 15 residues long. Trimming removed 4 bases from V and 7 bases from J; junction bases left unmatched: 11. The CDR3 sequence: CASSSLLAGGGEQYF. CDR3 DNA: TGTGCCAGCAGCTCCCTTTTGGCGGGAGGGGGAGAGCAGTACTTC. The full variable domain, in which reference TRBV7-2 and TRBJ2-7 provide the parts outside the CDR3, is GAGVSQSPSNKVTEKGKDVELRCDPISGHTALYWYRQSLGQGLEFLIYFQGNSAPDKSGLPSDRFSAERTGGSVSTLTIQRTQQEDSAVYLCASSSLLAGGGEQYFGPGTRLTVT.

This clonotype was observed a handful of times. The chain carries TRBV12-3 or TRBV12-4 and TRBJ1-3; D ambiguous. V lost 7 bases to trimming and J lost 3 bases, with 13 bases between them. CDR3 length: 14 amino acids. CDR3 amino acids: CASTSAGNGNTIYF. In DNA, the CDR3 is TGTGCCAGCACCTCTGCGGGGAATGGAAACACCATATATTTT.

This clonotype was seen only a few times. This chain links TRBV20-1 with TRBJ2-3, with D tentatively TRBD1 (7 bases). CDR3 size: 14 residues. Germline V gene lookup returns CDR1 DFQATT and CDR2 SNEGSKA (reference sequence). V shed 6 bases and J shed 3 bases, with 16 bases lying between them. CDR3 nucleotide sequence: TGCAGTGCCCCCGTCAGGGGGGCTACAGATACGCAGTATTTT. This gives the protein CSAPVRGATDTQYF.

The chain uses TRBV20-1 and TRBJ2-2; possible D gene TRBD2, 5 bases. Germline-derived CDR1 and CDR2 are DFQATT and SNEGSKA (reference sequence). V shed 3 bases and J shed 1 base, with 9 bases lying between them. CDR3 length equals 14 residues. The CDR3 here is CSASREWNTGELFF. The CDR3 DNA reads TGCAGTGCTAGTCGGGAATGGAACACCGGGGAGCTGTTTTTT.

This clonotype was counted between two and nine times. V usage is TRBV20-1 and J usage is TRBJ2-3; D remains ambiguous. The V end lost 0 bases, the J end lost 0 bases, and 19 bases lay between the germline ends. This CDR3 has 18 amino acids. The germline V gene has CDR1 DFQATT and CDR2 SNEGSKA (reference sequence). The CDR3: CSARDRPTYFSSTDTQYF. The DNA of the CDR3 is TGCAGTGCTAGAGATCGACCTACGTACTTCTCTAGCACAGATACGCAGTATTTT.

CDR3 in amino acids: CSVVQAYETQYF. The CDR3 bases are TGCAGCGTTGTGCAGGCTTACGAGACCCAGTACTTC. The chain couples TRBV29-1 to TRBJ2-5; D gene uncertain. Per germline, CDR1 SQVTM and CDR2 ANQGSEA. V lost 4 bases, J lost 5 bases, and 11 bases lay in between. The CDR3 has 12 amino acids.

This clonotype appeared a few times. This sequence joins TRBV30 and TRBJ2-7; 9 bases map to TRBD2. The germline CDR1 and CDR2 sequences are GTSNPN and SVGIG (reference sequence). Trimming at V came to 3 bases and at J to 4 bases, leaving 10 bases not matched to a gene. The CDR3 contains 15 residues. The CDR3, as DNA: TGTGCCTGGAGCTTCGGCGCGGGAGGGAGATACGAGCAGTACTTC. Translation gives CAWSFGAGGRYEQYF.

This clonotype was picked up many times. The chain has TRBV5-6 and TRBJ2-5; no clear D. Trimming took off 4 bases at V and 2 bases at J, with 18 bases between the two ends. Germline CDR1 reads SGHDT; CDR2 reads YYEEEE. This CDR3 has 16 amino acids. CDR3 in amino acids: CASSALASWGQETQYF. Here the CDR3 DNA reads TGTGCCAGCAGCGCACTCGCTAGTTGGGGACAAGAGACCCAGTACTTC.

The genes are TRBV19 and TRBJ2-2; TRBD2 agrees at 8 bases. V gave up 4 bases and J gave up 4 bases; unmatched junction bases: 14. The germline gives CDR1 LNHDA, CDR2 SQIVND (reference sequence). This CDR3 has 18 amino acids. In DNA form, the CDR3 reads TGTGCCAGTAGTAAAGGGACGGGAGGGCCATTTGGCACCGGGGAGCTGTTTTTT. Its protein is CASSKGTGGPFGTGELFF.

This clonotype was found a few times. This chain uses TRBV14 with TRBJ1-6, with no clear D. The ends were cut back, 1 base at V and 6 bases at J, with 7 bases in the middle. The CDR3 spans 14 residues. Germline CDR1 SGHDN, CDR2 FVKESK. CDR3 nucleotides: TGTGCCAGCAGCCAAGTGGCAAGTAATTCACCCCTCCACTTT. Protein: CASSQVASNSPLHF.

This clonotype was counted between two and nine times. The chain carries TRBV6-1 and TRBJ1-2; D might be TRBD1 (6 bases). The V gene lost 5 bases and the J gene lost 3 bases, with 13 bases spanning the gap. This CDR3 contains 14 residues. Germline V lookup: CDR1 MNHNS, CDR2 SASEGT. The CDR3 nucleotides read TGTGCCAGCAGTACCAGGGGACCGGACTATGGCTACACCTTC. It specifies CASSTRGPDYGYTF.

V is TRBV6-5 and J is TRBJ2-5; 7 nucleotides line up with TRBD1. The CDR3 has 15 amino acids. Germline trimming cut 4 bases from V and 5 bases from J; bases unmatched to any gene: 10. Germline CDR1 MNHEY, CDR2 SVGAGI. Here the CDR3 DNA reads TGTGCCAGCAGTTCTTACCCCAGGGGACAGGAGACCCAGTACTTC. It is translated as CASSSYPRGQETQYF.

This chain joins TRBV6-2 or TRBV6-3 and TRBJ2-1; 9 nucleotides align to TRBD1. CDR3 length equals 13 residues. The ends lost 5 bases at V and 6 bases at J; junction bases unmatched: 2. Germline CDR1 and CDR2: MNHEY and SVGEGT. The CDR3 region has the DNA TGTGCCAGCAGTCGACAGGGGGTCAATGAGCAGTTCTTC. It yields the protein CASSRQGVNEQFF.